This entry is about one T cell receptor (beta chain). Its cognate antigen has yet to be identified. Per-nucleotide qualities are absent, and no much larger clonotype sits a single base away. This entry comes from a study of T-cell memory formation after mild COVID-19 (dated by TCRdb to the early 2020s). Turning to the overall study: Most TCR sequence clusters were specific to one of the two donors. In a couple of donors, T-cell clones that expanded and contracted after mild COVID-19 were tracked by sequencing TCRalpha and TCRbeta repertoires over time. Two young, previously healthy adult volunteers, one female and one male, were included in the cohort.

The CDR1 and CDR2 encoded by the germline V gene are ENHRY and SYGVKD. The CDR3 spans 16 residues, from the cysteine through the phenylalanine. The retained sequence is limited to the CDR3, 48 bases, with the frame set at the first base. V trim: 0 bases; J trim: 1 base; unmatched bases: 5. PBMCs were isolated by Ficoll-Paque density gradient centrifugation. Overall results and qualifications from the work: The second-wave clones that peaked on day 37 were not confirmed to be SARS-CoV-2 specific. Only two mild cases were covered by the study, and larger cohorts that include severe cases with pre-infection samples were considered necessary. From day 15 to 85, contracting clones showed balanced CD4/CD8 phenotypes, whereas a second wave of clones that expanded from day 15 to 37 leaned towards CD4+. The detection of some responding clones in pre-infection memory suggests that pre-existing cross-reactive memory T cells joined the SARS-CoV-2 response. Contracting CD4+ clones were found mainly in CM and EM memory subsets, while CD8+ clones were enriched in EMRA.

Sequenced using an Illumina NovaSeq 6000. TCRalpha and TCRbeta cDNA libraries were constructed by 5'RACE with constant-segment primers, with sample barcodes and unique molecular identifiers being introduced. Trizol reagent was used to extract RNA from every sample. Amplification of the libraries took two PCR steps, and the second step added a second sample barcode plus Illumina TruSeq adapters. Libraries were sequenced on an Illumina NovaSeq with 2 x 150 bp paired-end reads. Per the authors' processing: With migec v1.2.7, reads were demultiplexed and then collapsed into UMI-guided consensus sequences. Using mixcr v2.1.11, UMI consensuses were aligned to TRA and TRB V and J templates and then assembled into clonotypes. A clonotype was counted as expanded or contracted only if both edgeR and NoisET called the change significant, with noise models trained on biological replicates. For edgeR calls, a false discovery rate-adjusted p below 0.01 and a log2 fold-change threshold of 1 were applied. As an exploratory analysis of dynamics, max-normalized trajectories of the 1000 most abundant clonotypes were examined with PCA combined with hierarchical clustering. Each responding clone was given a CD4 or CD8 phenotype based on the CD4+ and CD8+ repertoires, which had been sequenced separately. Using fastp at Q25 and MiXCR, TCRdb reprocessed the public reads and kept productive beta chains. Records with the same CDR3 protein are collapsed into one entry carrying the most frequent genes and DNA. In this record, the V and J calls reflect TCRdb's handling and not the investigators' own analysis. The sample contains roughly 550,000 distinct CDR3 sequences, around 20% of them found a single time. The ten top clones hold approximately 12% of the sample.

Recombination joined TRBV10-3 with TRBJ1-1; TRBD1 aligns with 7 central bases. The sequenced sample was PBMCs or a T cell subset sorted from them (not recorded which). The TCR was taken from an adult woman who had mild COVID-19 (a few samples of this study predate the infection). The sample titles of this study are shuffled in the database, so cell type and time point are left out; the donor was told from shared clones. In nucleotides, the sequence is TGTGCCATCAGTGAGTCCCCCGGGACAGCGAACACTGAAGCTTTCTTT. Its coded protein is CAISESPGTANTEAFF.